These 30 T cell receptor beta chains were all obtained from the same sample, sequenced in a study of T cell changes during pregnancy in multiple sclerosis. Assay used: immunoSEQ multiplex PCR; TCRdb lists only in-frame clones, some missing. The sample contains over 45,000 clones, about 91% of which appear only once. Here the sequenced sample was peripheral blood, taken after pregnancy. These receptor sequences come from a female donor with multiple sclerosis, enrolled in a pregnancy study.

V and J are TRBV7-8 and TRBJ2-7; D remains unclear. The CDR3 is 12 residues long. Trimming pared 3 bases from V and 4 bases from J, leaving 7 bases between. Germline loops: CDR1 SGHVS, CDR2 FQNEAQ. In nucleotides, the CDR3 is TGTGCCAGCAGCTTGTTTTCGTACGAGCAGTACTTC. It specifies CASSLFSYEQYF.

The chain is built from TRBV11-2 and TRBJ1-4, with 7 bases that match TRBD1. With V trimmed by 2 bases and J by 5 bases, 5 bases remained unmatched. The CDR3 covers 15 residues. The germline V gene encodes CDR1 SGHAT and CDR2 FQNNGV. The CDR3: CASSLTPQGNEKLFF. The CDR3 DNA follows: TGTGCCAGCAGCTTAACACCACAGGGGAATGAAAAACTGTTTTTT.

V and J are TRBV15 and TRBJ2-1, with D possibly matching TRBD1 (6 bases). Per germline, CDR1 LNHNV and CDR2 YYDKDF (reference sequence). The length of the CDR3 is 15 residues. V lost 0 bases to trimming and J lost 6 bases, with 12 bases between them. The DNA for the CDR3 is TGTGCCACCAGCAGAGACGTGGGGGCCAGCAATGAGCAGTTCTTC. Translated: CATSRDVGASNEQFF. Full variable domain (outside the CDR3, taken from reference TRBV15 and TRBJ2-1): DAMVIQNPRYQVTQFGKPVTLSCSQTLNHNVMYWYQQKSSQAPKLLFHYYDKDFNNEADTPDNFQSRRPNTSFCFLDIRSPGLGDTAMYLCATSRDVGASNEQFFGPGTRLTVL.

V usage is TRBV5-1 and J usage is TRBJ1-1; a weak D match, TRBD1 (5 bases). CDR1 and CDR2 from the germline V gene are SGHRS and YFSETQ. Trimming removed 4 bases at V and 3 bases at J, with 22 bases between. The CDR3 sequence is 17 residues long. The CDR3 bases are TGCGCCAGCAGCCCAGCCATAACCACATTAGGGGACACTGAAGCTTTCTTT. The encoded protein is CASSPAITTLGDTEAFF.

The chain joins TRBV18 to TRBJ1-4; D gene ambiguous. Germline V lookup: CDR1 KGHSH, CDR2 LQKENI. The CDR3 loop spans 13 amino acids. V was clipped by 3 bases and J by 10 bases, with 12 bases between them. CDR3 sequence (DNA): TGTGCCAGCTCACCTATGACCAGAGGAAAACTGTTTTTT. Amino acids: CASSPMTRGKLFF.

The CDR3 nucleotides are TGCGCCAGCAGCCAAGTAGGGACAGGATCTCAGCAGTTCTTC. Protein product: CASSQVGTGSQQFF. The rearrangement joins TRBV4-3 to TRBJ2-1; TRBD1 aligns across 8 bases. The CDR3 runs to 14 residues. V lost 1 base, J lost 11 bases, and 7 bases stayed unmatched. Germline CDR1 and CDR2: LGHNA and YSLEER.

The chain combines TRBV18 with TRBJ2-1, with TRBD2 identical over 10 bases. The CDR3 runs 15 residues. CDR1 and CDR2 from the germline V gene are KGHSH and LQKENI. J was trimmed by 7 bases and V by 5 bases; bases with no gene match: 8. CDR3 sequence: CASSSGAGGRNEQFF. The CDR3 region has the DNA TGTGCCAGCTCAAGTGGAGCGGGGGGGAGGAATGAGCAGTTCTTC.

This chain joins TRBV19 and TRBJ2-5; TRBD1 agrees at 7 bases. CDR3 length equals 14 residues. Germline CDR1 and CDR2: LNHDA and SQIVND (reference sequence). Trimming cost V 5 bases and J 2 bases; bases outside gene matches: 5. CDR3 sequence reads: CASSSGQLQETQYF. In nucleotides, the CDR3 is TGTGCCAGTAGTTCGGGACAGCTACAAGAGACCCAGTACTTC.

The rearrangement uses TRBV10-3 and TRBJ1-2, with 9 bases matching TRBD1. The J segment lost 2 bases and the V segment lost 5 bases, leaving 9 bases of the junction unmatched. Looked up from germline, CDR1 is ENHRY and CDR2 is SYGVKD. CDR3 length equals 16 residues. CDR3 sequence reads: CAISPPLGTGNYGYTF. CDR3 bases: TGTGCCATCAGTCCTCCCCTCGGGACAGGGAACTATGGCTACACCTTC.

This chain uses TRBV7-8 with TRBJ2-5; 14 bases fit TRBD2. Trimming took 4 bases from V and 2 from J; bases not matched to a gene: 6. Germline values: CDR1 SGHVS, CDR2 FQNEAQ. CDR3 size: 17 residues. DNA of the CDR3: TGTGCCAGCAGCTACGGACTAGCGGGGGGCCCACAAGAGACCCAGTACTTC. This codes for CASSYGLAGGPQETQYF. Combining the CDR3 with reference TRBV7-8 and TRBJ2-5 gives the whole variable domain GAGVSQSPRYKVAKRGQDVALRCDPISGHVSLFWYQQALGQGPEFLTYFQNEAQLDKSGLPSDRFFAERPEGSVSTLKIQRTQQEDSAVYLCASSYGLAGGPQETQYFGPGTRLLVL.

The chain couples TRBV5-1 to TRBJ1-2; 7 bases fit TRBD1. With 1 base clipped from V and 3 bases from J, the junction kept 3 bases outside the gene matches. Germline loops: CDR1 SGHRS, CDR2 YFSETQ. The CDR3 is 14 amino acids. CDR3 coding DNA: TGCGCCAGCAGCTTGAAGGGGGCAGACTATGGCTACACCTTC. This gives the protein CASSLKGADYGYTF.

The V call is TRBV5-1, the J call TRBJ1-6; 7 bases match TRBD1. Trimming took 0 bases from V and 13 from J; bases not matched to a gene: 10. The CDR3 consists of 15 residues. From germline, CDR1 is SGHRS and CDR2 YFSETQ. CDR3 amino acids: CASSLGDSLTRPLHF. The DNA of the CDR3 is TGCGCCAGCAGCTTGGGGGACAGCCTAACCCGGCCCCTCCACTTT.

This clone was counted between two and nine times. This chain links TRBV7-3 with TRBJ1-1; D might be TRBD1 (5 bases). Trimming took 0 bases from V and 6 from J, leaving 23 bases between them. The V gene's germline CDR1 is SGHTA and CDR2 FQGTGA. The CDR3 consists of 18 residues. The CDR3: CASSLTLAGGRAGSEAFF. Here the CDR3 DNA reads TGTGCCAGCAGCTTAACGTTGGCCGGGGGAAGGGCTGGATCTGAAGCTTTCTTT.

The chain is built from TRBV5-1 and TRBJ1-6; 8 bases are a match to TRBD1. The J segment lost 7 bases and the V segment lost 4 bases, leaving 7 bases of the junction unmatched. The CDR3 is 15 residues long. Germline values: CDR1 SGHRS, CDR2 YFSETQ. The CDR3: CASSPGQGRNSPLHF. The CDR3 DNA follows: TGCGCCAGCAGCCCCGGACAGGGACGGAATTCACCCCTCCACTTT.

This chain joins TRBV14 and TRBJ1-2; D remains unclear. The germline gives CDR1 SGHDN, CDR2 FVKESK. V lost 1 base and J 5 bases, leaving 8 bases between the germline ends. The CDR3 consists of 13 residues. The DNA for the CDR3 is TGTGCCAGCAGCCAAGGAGGGTCTTATGGCTACACCTTC. It specifies CASSQGGSYGYTF.

The gene calls are TRBV6-5 and TRBJ1-4; tentatively, D is TRBD1 (5 bases). Trimming removed 2 bases at V and 7 bases at J, with 11 bases between. Per the germline V gene, CDR1 is MNHEY and CDR2 is SVGAGI. The CDR3 is made up of 14 amino acids. In DNA, the CDR3 is TGTGCCAGCAGTTACAACTACGGGGGTGAAAAACTGTTTTTT. Translation gives CASSYNYGGEKLFF.

V gene TRBV4-1 combines with J gene TRBJ2-7; D perhaps matches TRBD2 (6 bases). This CDR3 comprises 16 residues. The germline CDR1 and CDR2 sequences are MGHRA and YSYEKL. Trimming cost V 2 bases and J 2 bases, with 16 bases left between them. The CDR3 bases are TGCGCCAGCAGCCAACAAACTAGCTGGCACACCTACGAGCAGTACTTC. Translated: CASSQQTSWHTYEQYF.

V gene TRBV6-5 combines with J gene TRBJ2-7, with 8 bases identical to TRBD1. Germline lookup yields CDR1 MNHEY and CDR2 SVGAGI. The length of the CDR3 is 15 residues. The trim removed 1 base at V and 1 base at J, leaving 3 bases unmatched. Written as DNA, the CDR3 is TGTGCCAGCAGTTACTTGGACAGGGTGTCCTACGAGCAGTACTTC. It yields the protein CASSYLDRVSYEQYF.

The chain combines TRBV7-9 with TRBJ2-7; 8 bases map to TRBD1. The J segment lost 3 bases and the V segment lost 3 bases, leaving 7 bases of the junction unmatched. The CDR3 covers 15 residues. Germline CDR1 SEHNR, CDR2 FQNEAQ (reference sequence). CDR3 amino acids: CASSFEAGGVYEQYF. Written as DNA, the CDR3 is TGTGCCAGCAGCTTCGAGGCAGGGGGCGTCTACGAGCAGTACTTC.

The genes are TRBV6-6 and TRBJ1-2; weak D call: TRBD1 (5 bases). Germline values: CDR1 MNHNY, CDR2 SVGAGI (reference sequence). Between the trimmed V and J ends, which lost 2 bases and 3 bases, there was a span of 16 bases. CDR3 length: 16 residues. This CDR3 reads CASSYKGTTLYYGYTF. Here the CDR3 DNA reads TGTGCCAGCAGTTACAAGGGGACTACACTGTACTATGGCTACACCTTC.

The chain couples TRBV5-6 to TRBJ1-6, with TRBD1 matching 7 bases. The trim removed 4 bases at V and 7 bases at J, leaving 8 bases unmatched. The CDR3 loop spans 15 amino acids. The germline V gene has CDR1 SGHDT and CDR2 YYEEEE. CDR3 coding DNA: TGTGCCAGCAGCGGAAACAGGGGCACCAATTCACCCCTCCACTTT. Protein sequence: CASSGNRGTNSPLHF.

The CDR3 region is CASSYVSGPYEQYF. CDR3 coding DNA: TGTGCCAGCAGTTATGTCTCAGGGCCCTACGAGCAGTACTTC. The rearrangement links TRBV6-5 to TRBJ2-7, with D possibly TRBD1 on 5 matching bases. V was clipped by 3 bases and J by 2 bases, with 11 bases between them. Germline CDR1 is MNHEY and CDR2 is SVGAGI. This CDR3 is 14 amino acids long.

The CDR3 DNA follows: TGCGCCAGCAGTGACCCGAACCAATCGACAGCCCGATCTGGCTATGGCTACACCTTC. Translation gives CASSDPNQSTARSGYGYTF. V and J are TRBV10-2 and TRBJ1-2, with D possibly matching TRBD1 (5 bases). CDR1 is WSHSY and CDR2 is SAAADI in the germline V gene. The CDR3 extends over 19 amino acids. The germline V and J ends were trimmed by 3 bases and 4 bases, with 27 bases remaining between them.

The V and J genes are TRBV6-4 and TRBJ2-1, with TRBD2 matching 7 bases. Losses at the gene ends were 0 bases for V and 9 bases for J; bases not matched to a gene: 5. The CDR3 length is 14 residues. The germline V gene has CDR1 MRHNA and CDR2 SNTAGT. DNA for the CDR3: TGTGCCAGCAGTGACTCGACTAGCCCCGGTGAGCAGTTCTTC. This gives the protein CASSDSTSPGEQFF.

The gene calls are TRBV5-5 and TRBJ1-2; 7 nucleotides align to TRBD1. Germline values: CDR1 SGHKS, CDR2 YYEKEE (reference sequence). This CDR3 is built from 13 residues. With V trimmed by 5 bases and J by 3 bases, 4 bases remained unmatched. The CDR3: CASSQGEDYGYTF. In DNA form, the CDR3 reads TGTGCCAGCAGTCAGGGGGAGGACTATGGCTACACCTTC.

This clone was observed once. The rearrangement uses TRBV4-1 and TRBJ2-7; 9 bases are a match to TRBD1. The CDR3 loop spans 16 amino acids. CDR1 and CDR2 from the germline V gene are MGHRA and YSYEKL. The V segment lost 1 base and the J segment 2 bases; nucleotides outside the gene matches: 6. The CDR3 DNA follows: TGCGCCAGCAGCCAAGCCCCGGACAGGGGTACCTACGAGCAGTACTTC. Translated, it gives CASSQAPDRGTYEQYF.

The chain has TRBV6-5 and TRBJ2-1; 7 bases agree with TRBD1. Trimming cost V 2 bases and J 2 bases; bases outside gene matches: 3. The CDR3 has 15 residues. Germline loops: CDR1 MNHEY, CDR2 SVGAGI. CDR3 DNA: TGTGCCAGCAGTTACGGGCAGGGGGCCTACAATGAGCAGTTCTTC. It encodes CASSYGQGAYNEQFF.

CDR3 nucleotides: TGTGCCAGTAGTAGCCCTGGTCAGTCCTACGAGCAGTACTTC. Protein product: CASSSPGQSYEQYF. This chain connects TRBV19 to TRBJ2-7; no clear D gene. The CDR3 runs 14 residues. Germline CDR1 is LNHDA and CDR2 is SQIVND (reference sequence). The V and J ends lost 4 bases and 1 base respectively, with 11 bases between them.

This rearrangement joins TRBV5-1 to TRBJ2-5; 7 positions agree with TRBD2. Losses at the gene ends were 0 bases for V and 3 bases for J; bases not matched to a gene: 2. The CDR3 loop spans 14 amino acids. From germline, CDR1 is SGHRS and CDR2 YFSETQ. Here the CDR3 reads CASSLAGGEETQYF. As DNA, the CDR3 is TGCGCCAGCAGCTTGGCTGGGGGGGAAGAGACCCAGTACTTC.

The chain recombines TRBV11-3 with TRBJ2-7, with D unclear. The V end was cut by 3 bases, the J end by 5 bases, with 8 bases between. The CDR3 length is 12 residues. Germline CDR1 SGHNT, CDR2 YENEEA. CDR3 nucleotide sequence: TGTGCCAGCAGCTTTTCCTCGGACGAGCAGTACTTC. Translation: CASSFSSDEQYF. Full variable domain (missing parts from reference TRBV11-3 and TRBJ2-7): EAGVVQSPRYKIIEKKQPVAFWCNPISGHNTLYWYLQNLGQGPELLIRYENEEAVDDSQLPKDRFSAERLKGVDSTLKIQPAELGDSAVYLCASSFSSDEQYFGPGTRLTVT.